This TCR beta chain was observed in a study of blood T cell repertoires in COVID-19. About the research overall: The study drew acute and convalescent COVID-19 samples from the United States, Italy and Spain. In each case, the material was cDNA or gDNA derived from T cells, B-cell-depleted T cells, or PBMCs.

The CDR3 contains 12 residues. The germline CDR1 and CDR2 sequences are LNHDA and SQIVND (reference sequence). The ends were cut back, 6 bases at V and 8 bases at J, with 13 bases in the middle. Generated by immunoSEQ multiplex PCR, the TCRdb table keeps only in-frame clones and is missing some. The table shows tens of thousands of clones, with approximately 74% occurring only once. One Seattle source followed patients from active infection through their disease course. The V call is TRBV19, the J call TRBJ1-2; possibly TRBD1 for D (5 bases). The clonotype originates from a man aged 65 to 85 with COVID-19, enrolled during active disease. What was sequenced was peripheral blood. CDR3 bases: TGTGCCAGTAGGGAGGGACCGGACGGCTACACCTTC. Protein: CASREGPDGYTF. The full variable domain, in which reference TRBV19 and TRBJ1-2 provide the parts outside the CDR3, is DGGITQSPKYLFRKEGQNVTLSCEQNLNHDAMYWYRQDPGQGLRLIYYSQIVNDFQKGDIAEGYSVSREKKESFPLTVTSAQKNPTAFYLCASREGPDGYTFGSGTRLTVV.